This T cell receptor (beta chain) came from a study of response to subunit inactivated influenza vaccine. This clonotype was found many times. This CDR3 has 15 residues. V was clipped by 3 bases and J by 7 bases; unmatched bases: 8. TCRdb re-called the RT-PCR reads through MiXCR, storing one row per CDR3 protein. The profile shows about 570,000 distinct CDR3 sequences, approximately 10% of them singletons. The sample was also reused in another study, on T cells expressing NK-cell markers. That work contributes: What made the TCR beta cDNA was 5'RACE template switching with UMIs.

The TCR was taken from a man in his fifties or sixties who received an inactivated influenza vaccine. The chain links TRBV12-3 or TRBV12-4 to TRBJ2-1; 8 bases are shared with TRBD2. Here the sequenced sample was PBMCs from blood, taken on the day of vaccination. CDR3 sequence (DNA): TGTGCCAGCAGTTTCGCCAGCGGGAGATCTAATGAGCAGTTCTTC. Translating gives CASSFASGRSNEQFF.